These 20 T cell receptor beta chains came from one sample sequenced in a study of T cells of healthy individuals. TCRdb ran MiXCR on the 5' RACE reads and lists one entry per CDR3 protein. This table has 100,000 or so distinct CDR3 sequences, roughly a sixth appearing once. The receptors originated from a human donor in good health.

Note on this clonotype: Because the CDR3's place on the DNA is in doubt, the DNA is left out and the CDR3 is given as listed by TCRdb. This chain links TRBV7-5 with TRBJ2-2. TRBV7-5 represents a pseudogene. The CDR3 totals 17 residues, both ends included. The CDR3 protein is CISVPEKGNHSTGELFF.

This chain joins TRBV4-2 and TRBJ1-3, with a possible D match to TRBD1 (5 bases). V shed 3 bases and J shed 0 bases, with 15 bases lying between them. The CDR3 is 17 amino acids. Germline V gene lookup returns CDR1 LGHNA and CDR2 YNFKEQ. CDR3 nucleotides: TGTGCCAGCAGCCAGCCCCCGGGACGTAGCTCTGGAAACACCATATATTTT. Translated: CASSQPPGRSSGNTIYF.

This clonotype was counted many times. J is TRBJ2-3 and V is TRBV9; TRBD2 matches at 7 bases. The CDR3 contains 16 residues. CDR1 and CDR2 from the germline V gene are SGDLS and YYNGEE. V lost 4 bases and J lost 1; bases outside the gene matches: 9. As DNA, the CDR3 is TGTGCCAGCAGCCTTAGTGCGGGGGATGGCACAGATACGCAGTATTTT. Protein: CASSLSAGDGTDTQYF.

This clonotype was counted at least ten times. The CDR3 sequence: CASSVGLAGVFGNEQFF. The CDR3, as DNA: TGTGCCAGCAGCGTAGGACTAGCGGGAGTATTTGGAAATGAGCAGTTCTTC. This sequence joins TRBV9 and TRBJ2-1; 12 bases agree with TRBD2. Losses at the gene ends were 0 bases for V and 7 bases for J; bases not matched to a gene: 8. This CDR3 contains 17 residues. Germline loops: CDR1 SGDLS, CDR2 YYNGEE.

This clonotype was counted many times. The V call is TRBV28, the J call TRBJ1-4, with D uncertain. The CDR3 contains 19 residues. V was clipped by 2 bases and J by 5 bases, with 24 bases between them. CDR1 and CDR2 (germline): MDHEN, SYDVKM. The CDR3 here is CASSLDPFIHSGLNEKLFF. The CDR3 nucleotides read TGTGCCAGCAGTTTAGACCCCTTCATCCATTCAGGACTGAATGAAAAACTGTTTTTT.

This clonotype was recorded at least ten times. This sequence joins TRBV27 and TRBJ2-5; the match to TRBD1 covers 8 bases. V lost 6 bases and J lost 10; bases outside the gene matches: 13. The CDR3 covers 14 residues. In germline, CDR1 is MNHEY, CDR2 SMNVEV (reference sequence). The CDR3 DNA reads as TGTGCCAGCAGCTATGGACAGGGACCCTCCTTCCAGTACTTC. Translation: CASSYGQGPSFQYF.

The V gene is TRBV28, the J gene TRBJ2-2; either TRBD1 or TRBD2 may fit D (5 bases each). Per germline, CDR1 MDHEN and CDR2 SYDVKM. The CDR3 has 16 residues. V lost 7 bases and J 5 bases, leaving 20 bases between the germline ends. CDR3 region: CASTPMGEKGTGELFF. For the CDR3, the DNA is TGTGCCAGCACCCCCATGGGGGAGAAAGGAACCGGGGAGCTGTTTTTT.

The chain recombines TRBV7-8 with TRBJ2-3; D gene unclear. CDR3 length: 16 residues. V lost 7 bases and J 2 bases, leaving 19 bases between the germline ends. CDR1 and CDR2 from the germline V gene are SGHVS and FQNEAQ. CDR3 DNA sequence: TGTGCCAGCACCCCCGGACGTTTTGCGAACACAGATACGCAGTATTTT. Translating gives CASTPGRFANTDTQYF.

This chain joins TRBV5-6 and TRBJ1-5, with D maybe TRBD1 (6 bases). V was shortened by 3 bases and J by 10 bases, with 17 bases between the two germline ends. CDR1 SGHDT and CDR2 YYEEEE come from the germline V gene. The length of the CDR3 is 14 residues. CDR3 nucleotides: TGTGCCAGCAGCTCCAGGGGCAGCCTCGACCCCCAGCATTTT. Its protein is CASSSRGSLDPQHF.

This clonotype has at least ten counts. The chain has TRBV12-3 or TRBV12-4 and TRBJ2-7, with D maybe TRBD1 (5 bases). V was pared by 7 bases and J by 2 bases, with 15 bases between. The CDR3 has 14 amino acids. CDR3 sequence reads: CASTLGQRAYEQYF. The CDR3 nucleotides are TGTGCCAGCACTCTGGGGCAGCGAGCCTACGAGCAGTACTTC.

DNA for the CDR3: TGCAGTGCTAACCCGGGGGCAACCTACGAGCAGTACTTC. It translates to CSANPGATYEQYF. The gene calls are TRBV20-1 and TRBJ2-7; either TRBD1 or TRBD2 may supply D (6 bases each). Trimming took 4 bases from V and 2 from J, leaving 12 bases between them. The CDR3 has 13 residues. From germline, CDR1 is DFQATT and CDR2 SNEGSKA (reference sequence).

The CDR3 sequence is CASSLGISGLYEQYF. The DNA of the CDR3 is TGTGCCAGCAGTTTAGGGATAAGTGGATTGTACGAGCAGTACTTC. This rearrangement joins TRBV12-3 or TRBV12-4 to TRBJ2-7, with D unresolved. The CDR3 covers 15 residues. Trimming shortened V by 1 base and J by 4 bases, and 14 bases separated the two germline ends.

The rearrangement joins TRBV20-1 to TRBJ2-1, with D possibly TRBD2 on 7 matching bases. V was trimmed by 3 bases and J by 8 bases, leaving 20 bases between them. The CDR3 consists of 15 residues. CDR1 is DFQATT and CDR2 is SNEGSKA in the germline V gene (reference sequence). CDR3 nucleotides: TGCAGTGCTAGCGATCTAGGGGGGGGGGCTTATGAGCAGTTCTTC. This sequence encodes CSASDLGGGAYEQFF.

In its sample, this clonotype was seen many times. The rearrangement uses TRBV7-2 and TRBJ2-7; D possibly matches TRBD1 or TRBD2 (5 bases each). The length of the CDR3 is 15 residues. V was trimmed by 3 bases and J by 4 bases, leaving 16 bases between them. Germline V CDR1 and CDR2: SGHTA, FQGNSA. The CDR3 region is CASSLGPRPEYEQYF. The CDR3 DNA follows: TGTGCCAGCAGCTTGGGACCCAGGCCAGAATACGAGCAGTACTTC.

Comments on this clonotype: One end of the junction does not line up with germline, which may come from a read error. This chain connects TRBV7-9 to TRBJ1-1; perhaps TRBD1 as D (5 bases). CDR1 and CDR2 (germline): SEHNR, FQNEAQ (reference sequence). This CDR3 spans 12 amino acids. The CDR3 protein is CASSLKGTRAAF. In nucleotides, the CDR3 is TGTGCCAGCAGCTTAAAGGGGACCCGTGCCGCCTTT.

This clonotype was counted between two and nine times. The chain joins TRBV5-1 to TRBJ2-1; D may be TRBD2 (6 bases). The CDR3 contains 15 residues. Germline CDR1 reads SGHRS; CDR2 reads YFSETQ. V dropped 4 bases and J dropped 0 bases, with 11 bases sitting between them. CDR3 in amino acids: CASSPRGGSYNEQFF. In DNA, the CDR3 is TGCGCCAGCAGCCCCCGGGGAGGCTCCTACAATGAGCAGTTCTTC.

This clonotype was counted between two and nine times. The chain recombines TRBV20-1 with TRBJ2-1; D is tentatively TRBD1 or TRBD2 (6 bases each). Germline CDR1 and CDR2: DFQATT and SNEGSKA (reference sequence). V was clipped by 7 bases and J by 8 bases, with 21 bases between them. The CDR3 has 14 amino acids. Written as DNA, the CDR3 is TGCAGTGGAAGTAGGGGGGCGTTGTATGATGAGCAGTTCTTC. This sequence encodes CSGSRGALYDEQFF.

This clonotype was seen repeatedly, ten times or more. The CDR3 reads CASSPTGRTDTQYF. Here the CDR3 DNA reads TGCGCCAGCAGCCCGACCGGTAGGACAGATACGCAGTATTTT. The V call is TRBV5-1, the J call TRBJ2-3; no definite D call. Deletions cut 4 bases from V and 3 bases from J, with 12 bases between. Germline V gene lookup returns CDR1 SGHRS and CDR2 YFSETQ. The CDR3 covers 14 residues.

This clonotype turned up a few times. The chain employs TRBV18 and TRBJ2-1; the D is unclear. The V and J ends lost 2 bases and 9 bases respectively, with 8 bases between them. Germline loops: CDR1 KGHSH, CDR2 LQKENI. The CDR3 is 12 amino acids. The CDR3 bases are TGTGCCAGCTCACCAGAACGCGGTGAGCAGTTCTTC. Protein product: CASSPERGEQFF.

CDR3 nucleotide sequence: TGTGCCAGCAGTTTACCGCTGTCAAGCGGGAAAGAGACCCAGTACTTC. The encoded protein is CASSLPLSSGKETQYF. J is TRBJ2-5 and V is TRBV12-3 or TRBV12-4; 7 bases align to TRBD2. This CDR3 contains 16 residues. Trimming took 2 bases from V and 3 from J; bases not matched to a gene: 9.